Following are 19 T cell receptor beta chains from one sample sequenced in a study of blood T cell repertoires in COVID-19. Data came from immunoSEQ multiplex PCR; TCRdb stores just in-frame clones and leaves some out. The table shows just over 250,000 clones, with about 80% occurring only once. The sample was PBMCs or T cells enriched from blood (not recorded which). These receptors all come from a young man with acute COVID-19.

The V gene is TRBV7-6, the J gene TRBJ2-6; a weak D match, TRBD2 (5 bases). Trimming took off 1 base at V and 1 base at J, with 14 bases between the two ends. Per the germline V gene, CDR1 is SGHVS and CDR2 is FNYEAQ. The CDR3 loop spans 18 amino acids. In DNA form, the CDR3 reads TGTGCCAGCAGCTTAGAAGGGTGGTCGGGGTCTGGGGCCAACGTCCTGACTTTC. It translates to CASSLEGWSGSGANVLTF.

Concerning this clone itself: A junction end diverges from the germline sequence, so it may reflect a read error. The V call is TRBV5-1, the J call TRBJ2-2, with a possible D match to TRBD1 (5 bases). Germline CDR1 and CDR2: SGHRS and YFSETQ. CDR3 length: 18 residues. This CDR3 reads CASNFLGVFTKGFGELFF. The CDR3 DNA follows: TGTGCCAGCAACTTCCTAGGGGTTTTCACCAAAGGTTTCGGGGAGCTGTTTTTT.

The chain uses TRBV11-1 and TRBJ2-7, with a weak D call TRBD1 (6 bases). Germline CDR1 reads SGHAT; CDR2 reads FQDESV (reference sequence). The CDR3 is 12 amino acids. Trimming took 3 bases from V and 5 from J, leaving 8 bases between them. CDR3 coding DNA: TGTGCCAGCAGCTTGGACAGCCACGAGCAGTACGTC. Its translation: CASSLDSHEQYV.

This clone was seen a single time. The chain is built from TRBV4-1 and TRBJ1-6; TRBD1 might be the D (5 bases). This CDR3 comprises 15 residues. The germline gives CDR1 MGHRA, CDR2 YSYEKL. V lost 0 bases and J lost 7, with 10 bases in between. The CDR3 region has the DNA TGCGCCAGCAGCCAAGACAGGGTACCAAATTCACCCCTCCACTTT. This encodes CASSQDRVPNSPLHF.

The chain couples TRBV6-5 to TRBJ2-4; D is perhaps TRBD1 (6 bases). Trimming took 7 bases from V and 5 from J, leaving 15 bases between them. The CDR3 consists of 14 residues. The germline V gene encodes CDR1 MNHEY and CDR2 SVGAGI. The CDR3 protein is CASMKHRAQNIQYF. The DNA for the CDR3 is TGTGCCAGCATGAAACACAGGGCTCAAAACATTCAGTACTTC.

This chain connects TRBV24-1 to TRBJ1-5, with TRBD1 as a possible D gene (6 bases). V lost 3 bases to trimming and J lost 2 bases, with 13 bases between them. CDR1 is KGHDR and CDR2 is SFDVKD in the germline V gene. The length of the CDR3 is 16 residues. The CDR3 nucleotides read TGTGCCACCAGTGATCGGGGGGCTTTGGGCAATCAGCCCCAGCATTTT. It translates to CATSDRGALGNQPQHF.

The gene calls are TRBV4-2 and TRBJ2-1; the match to TRBD2 covers 14 bases. CDR1 is LGHNA and CDR2 is YNFKEQ in the germline V gene. The J segment lost 0 bases and the V segment lost 6 bases, leaving 10 bases of the junction unmatched. The CDR3 is 19 residues long. The DNA for the CDR3 is TGTGCCAGCAGTTTCACCTCCGGGACTAGCGGGAGCTCCTACAATGAGCAGTTCTTC. This codes for CASSFTSGTSGSSYNEQFF.

This chain links TRBV2 with TRBJ1-1; no clear D. The ends were cut back, 7 bases at V and 8 bases at J, with 8 bases in the middle. In germline, CDR1 is SNHLY, CDR2 FYNNEI. The CDR3 sequence is 10 residues long. The CDR3 coding sequence is TGTGCCAGCAATATTGTAGAAGCTTTCTTT. It codes for CASNIVEAFF. The entire variable domain, with the rest obtained from reference TRBV2 and TRBJ1-1, is as follows: EPEVTQTPSHQVTQMGQEVILRCVPISNHLYFYWYRQILGQKVEFLVSFYNNEISEKSEIFDDQFSVERPDGSNFTLKIRSTKLEDSAMYFCASNIVEAFFGQGTRLTVV.

This chain joins TRBV27 and TRBJ1-2; maybe TRBD1 (6 bases). The CDR3 is 13 amino acids. With 8 bases removed from V and 6 bases from J, the gap between germline ends came to 16 bases. CDR1 MNHEY and CDR2 SMNVEV come from the germline V gene (reference sequence). This chain's CDR3 is CASCFRGGDGYTF. DNA for the CDR3: TGTGCCAGCTGCTTCAGGGGTGGAGATGGCTACACCTTC.

This sequence joins TRBV19 and TRBJ1-4; TRBD1 aligns across 7 bases. Trimming at V came to 5 bases and at J to 7 bases, leaving 16 bases not matched to a gene. This CDR3 is 17 amino acids long. Per germline, CDR1 LNHDA and CDR2 SQIVND (reference sequence). The CDR3 bases are TGTGCCAGTAGTTCATCGTTTGCAGGGGGTCAGCGTGAAAAACTGTTTTTT. It specifies CASSSSFAGGQREKLFF.

The V and J genes are TRBV30 and TRBJ1-1; tentatively, D is TRBD1 (6 bases). Looked up from germline, CDR1 is GTSNPN and CDR2 is SVGIG (reference sequence). Trimming removed 3 bases from V and 0 bases from J, with 14 bases in between. CDR3 length: 15 residues. CDR3 nucleotides: TGTGCCTGGAGACACCGACAGGCGGTGAACACTGAAGCTTTCTTT. Amino acid sequence: CAWRHRQAVNTEAFF.

The chain has TRBV12-3 or TRBV12-4 and TRBJ1-4, with TRBD1 as a possible D gene (6 bases). V was shortened by 6 bases and J by 7 bases, with 12 bases between the two germline ends. This CDR3 is 13 amino acids long. The CDR3 spells CASSPQGTEKLFF. For the CDR3, the DNA is TGTGCCAGCAGCCCTCAGGGGACTGAAAAACTGTTTTTT.

The count of this clone is one. The CDR3 protein is CASSTQGGYGYTF. As DNA, the CDR3 is TGTGCCAGCAGTACACAGGGCGGGTATGGCTACACCTTC. V gene TRBV6-5 combines with J gene TRBJ1-2; tentatively, D is TRBD1 (6 bases). CDR1 is MNHEY, CDR2 SVGAGI, per germline. CDR3 length: 13 amino acids. Trimming stripped 5 bases from V and 5 bases from J, with 12 bases between.

V and J are TRBV11-2 and TRBJ1-1; 9 bases map to TRBD1. This CDR3 region has 11 residues. Germline loops: CDR1 SGHAT, CDR2 FQNNGV. V shed 5 bases, J shed 11 bases, and the junction held 3 bases outside the gene matches. In DNA form, the CDR3 reads TGTGCCAGCAGCATTACAGGGGGCGCTTTCTTT. Amino acid sequence: CASSITGGAFF. Supplemented by reference TRBV11-2 and TRBJ1-1, the full variable domain reads EAGVAQSPRYKIIEKRQSVAFWCNPISGHATLYWYQQILGQGPKLLIQFQNNGVVDDSQLPKDRFSAERLKGVDSTLKIQPAKLEDSAVYLCASSITGGAFFGQGTRLTVV.

V is TRBV5-4 and J is TRBJ2-5; 7 bases agree with TRBD1. Germline V gene data show CDR1 as SGHNT and CDR2 as YYREEE (reference sequence). The trim removed 4 bases at V and 5 bases at J, leaving 11 bases unmatched. The CDR3 length is 15 residues. The CDR3, as DNA: TGTGCCAGCAGCCCCGTCGACAGGGTTGACGAGACCCAGTACTTC. Translating it yields CASSPVDRVDETQYF.

The rearrangement uses TRBV6-2 or TRBV6-3 and TRBJ1-1; weak D call: TRBD1 (6 bases). V was trimmed by 2 bases and J by 8 bases, leaving 15 bases between them. Germline-derived CDR1 and CDR2 are MNHEY and SVGEGT. The length of the CDR3 is 14 residues. DNA for the CDR3: TGTGCCAGCAGTTACCCCAACAGGGAGCCCGAAGCTTTCTTT. This codes for CASSYPNREPEAFF.

V is TRBV7-9 and J is TRBJ1-4; 9 nucleotides agree with TRBD1. Germline values: CDR1 SEHNR, CDR2 FQNEAQ (reference sequence). The CDR3 runs 14 residues. J lost 8 bases, V lost 6 bases, and 7 bases had no gene match. This CDR3 reads CASSPDRGNEKLFF. CDR3 in DNA: TGTGCCAGCAGTCCGGACAGGGGAAACGAAAAACTGTTTTTT. Using reference TRBV7-9 and TRBJ1-4 for the parts outside the CDR3, the full variable domain is DTGVSQNPRHKITKRGQNVTFRCDPISEHNRLYWYRQTLGQGPEFLTYFQNEAQLEKSRLLSDRFSAERPKGSFSTLEIQRTEQGDSAMYLCASSPDRGNEKLFFGSGTQLSVL.

This clone appeared a few times. DNA for the CDR3: TGTGCCAGCAGCCCCGGGACAGGGTCCTACAATGAGCAGTTCTTC. It is translated as CASSPGTGSYNEQFF. The genes are TRBV5-5 and TRBJ2-1, with TRBD1 matching 9 bases. V was pared by 4 bases and J by 1 base, with 3 bases of the junction left unmatched. CDR1 SGHKS and CDR2 YYEKEE come from the germline V gene (reference sequence). CDR3 length: 15 residues.

The chain has TRBV19 and TRBJ1-1, with 12 nucleotides matching TRBD1. This CDR3 region has 14 residues. In germline, CDR1 is LNHDA, CDR2 SQIVND (reference sequence). Unmatched junction bases numbered 5, after V lost 7 bases and J lost 5 bases. The CDR3 loop is CASTGTGGRTEAFF. The CDR3 region has the DNA TGTGCCAGTACCGGGACAGGGGGCAGGACTGAAGCTTTCTTT.